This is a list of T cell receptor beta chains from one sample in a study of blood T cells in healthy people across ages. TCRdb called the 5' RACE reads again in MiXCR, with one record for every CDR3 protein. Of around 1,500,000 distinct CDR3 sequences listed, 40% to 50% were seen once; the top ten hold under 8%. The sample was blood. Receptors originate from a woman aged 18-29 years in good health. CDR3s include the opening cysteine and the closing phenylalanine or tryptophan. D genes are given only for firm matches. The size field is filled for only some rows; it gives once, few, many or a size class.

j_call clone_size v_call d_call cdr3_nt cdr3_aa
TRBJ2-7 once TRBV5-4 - TGTGCCAGCAGCTACCTAGACAAGGCCTACGAGCAGTACTTC CASSYLDKAYEQYF
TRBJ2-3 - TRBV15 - TGTGCCACCAGCAGAGACCCCTCGGTGAGCACAGAGACGCAGTATTTT CATSRDPSVSTETQYF
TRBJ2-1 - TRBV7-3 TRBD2 TGTGCCAGCAGCTCCCGACTAGCGGACAATGAGCAGTTCTTC CASSSRLADNEQFF
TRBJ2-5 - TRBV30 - TGTGCCTGGAGTGGCGGTCTTTCCCTGGGGACGACCCAGTACTTC CAWSGGLSLGTTQYF
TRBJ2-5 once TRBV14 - TGTGCCAGCAGCCAAGATCGTTCGACAGAACTACAAGAGACCCAGTACTTC CASSQDRSTELQETQYF
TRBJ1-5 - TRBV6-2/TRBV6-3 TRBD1 TGTGCCAGCAACGGTGGGCAGGGGGTTTTTCAGCCCCAGCATTTT CASNGGQGVFQPQHF
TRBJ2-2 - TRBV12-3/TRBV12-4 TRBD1 TGTACCAGCAGCGCAAGAACAGGGGGTGGTCAGTCCGGGGAGCTGTTTTTT CTSSARTGGGQSGELFF
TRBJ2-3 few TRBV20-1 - TGCAGTGCTAGCGAGGCCGCGCGGGCAGATACGCAGTATTTT CSASEAARADTQYF
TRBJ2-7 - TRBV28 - TGTGCCAGCAGGATTAGGGGTCTCTCCTACGAGCAGTACTTC CASRIRGLSYEQYF
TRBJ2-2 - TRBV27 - TGTGCCAGCAGTTATTGGGGTCCCGGGGAGCTGTTTTTT CASSYWGPGELFF
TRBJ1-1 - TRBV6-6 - TGTGCCAGCAGGCCGTCAGGGGCCGAATTAAGCACTGAAGCTTTCTTT CASRPSGAELSTEAFF
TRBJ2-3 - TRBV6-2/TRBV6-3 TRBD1 TGTGCCAGCAGACCCTTACAGGGGGCAGAGGCTGATACGCAGTATTTT CASRPLQGAEADTQYF
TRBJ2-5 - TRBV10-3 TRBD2 TGTGCCATCAGTAGCGGGGGGCCCCAAGAGACCCAGTACTTC CAISSGGPQETQYF
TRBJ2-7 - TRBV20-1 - TGCAGTGCTAGAGATTCGACGGCGGAGGGGGAGCGGTACTTC CSARDSTAEGERYF
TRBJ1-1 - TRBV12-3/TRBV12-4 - TGTGCCAGCAGTTTGAGGCTCACTGAAGCTTTCTTT CASSLRLTEAFF
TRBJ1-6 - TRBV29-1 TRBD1 TGCAGCGTTTACCGAGGGCTGGAGATCCAGGGGGAGTATAATTCACCCCTCCACTTT CSVYRGLEIQGEYNSPLHF
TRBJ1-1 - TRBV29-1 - TGCAGCGTTGTGGGGGTACGGCAGAACACTGAAGCTTTCTTT CSVVGVRQNTEAFF
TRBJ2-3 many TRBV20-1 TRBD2 TGCAGTGCTAGAGCCCCTTGGGGGGGGAGCACAGATACGCAGTATTTT CSARAPWGGSTDTQYF
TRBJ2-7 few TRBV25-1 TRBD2 TGTGCCAGCAGTCCTCGGGGGGTAGCGGGAATCTACGAGCAGTACTTC CASSPRGVAGIYEQYF
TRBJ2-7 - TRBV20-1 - TGCAATGCTCAGAGGGAGACGTACGAGCAGTACTTC CNAQRETYEQYF
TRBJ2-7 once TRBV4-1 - TGCGCCAGCAGCCAAGTGGGGGTGGTCGCCTACGAGCAGTACTTC CASSQVGVVAYEQYF
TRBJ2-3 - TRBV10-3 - TGTGCCATCAGTGACGGGACTAGCACAGATACGCAGTATTTT CAISDGTSTDTQYF
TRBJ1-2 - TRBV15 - TGTGCCACCAGCAGAGAACAGGGAGGTGGCTACACCTTC CATSREQGGGYTF
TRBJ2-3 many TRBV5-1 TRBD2 TGCGCCAGCAGCTTGGAGCTAGCGGGGACTGGAGGTGATACGCAGTATTTT CASSLELAGTGGDTQYF
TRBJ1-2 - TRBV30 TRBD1 TGTGCCTGGAGTGCCGGGACAGTCAACTATGGCTACACCTTC CAWSAGTVNYGYTF
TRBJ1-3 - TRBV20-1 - TGCAGTGCTAGCTGGGGAGGGGCCGGAAACACCATATATTTT CSASWGGAGNTIYF
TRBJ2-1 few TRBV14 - TGTGCCAGTGGTGCCGGGACCTTCTACAATGAGCAGTTCTTC CASGAGTFYNEQFF
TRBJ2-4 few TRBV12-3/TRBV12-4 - TGTGCCAGCAGTTTAGTGAGGAACCTAAACTTAGCCAAAAACATTCAGTACTTC CASSLVRNLNLAKNIQYF
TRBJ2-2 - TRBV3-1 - TGTGCCAGCAGCCCTCTGGGAGGGGGCGCAGTCGGGGAGCTGTTTTTT CASSPLGGGAVGELFF
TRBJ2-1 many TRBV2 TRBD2 TGTGCCAGCAGTCGACTAGCGGGGTCCTACAATGAGCAGTTCTTC CASSRLAGSYNEQFF
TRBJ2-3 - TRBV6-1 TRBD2 TGTGCCAGCAGAAACGGGGGGACCTTTAGCACAGATACGCAGTATTTT CASRNGGTFSTDTQYF
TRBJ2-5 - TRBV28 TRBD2 TGTGCCAGCAGTTTCGAGGGACTAGCCCCTTGGGGAGAGACCCAGTACTTC CASSFEGLAPWGETQYF
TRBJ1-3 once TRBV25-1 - TGTGCCAGCAGTGAATATTGGCAGGGCTCTGGAAACACCATATATTTT CASSEYWQGSGNTIYF
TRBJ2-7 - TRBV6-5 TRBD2 TGTGCCAGCAGGCAGCGGGATTACTACGAGCAGTACTTC CASRQRDYYEQYF
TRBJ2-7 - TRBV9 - TGTGCCAGCAGCGGGGGAAGGGGCGGAGACCCGGAACACGAGCAGTACTTC CASSGGRGGDPEHEQYF
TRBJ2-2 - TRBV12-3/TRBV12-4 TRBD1 TGTGCCAGCACCTCGACAGGGGAGTACACCGGGGAGCTGTTTTTT CASTSTGEYTGELFF
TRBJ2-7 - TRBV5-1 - TGCGCCAGCAGCTTGGGTGGGACTGACTCCTACGAGCTGTACTTC CASSLGGTDSYELYF
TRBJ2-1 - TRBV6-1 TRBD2 TGTGCCAGCAGTGATAGCGGGCCTCTTACAGTGGATGAGCAGTTCTTC CASSDSGPLTVDEQFF
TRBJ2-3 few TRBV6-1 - TGTGCCAGCAAATTAAGCGGGACAGGCACAGATACGCAGTATTTT CASKLSGTGTDTQYF
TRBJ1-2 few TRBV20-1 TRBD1 TGCAGTGCACCTGAGGACAGGGCCCATGGCTACACCTTC CSAPEDRAHGYTF
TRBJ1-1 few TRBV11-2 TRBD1 TGTGCCAGCAGCGACGGACAGGGATGGGACACTGAAGCTTTCTTT CASSDGQGWDTEAFF
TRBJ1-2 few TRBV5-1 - TGCGCCAGCCGGAACCCGGTGACGAAGTATGGCTACACCTTC CASRNPVTKYGYTF
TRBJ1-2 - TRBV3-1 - TGTGCCAGCAGCCAACTTGGGGGGCCGCTATATGGCTACACCTTC CASSQLGGPLYGYTF
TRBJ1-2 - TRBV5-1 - TGCGCCAGCAGCTTGAACCCTGCAGGGAATGGCTACACCTTC CASSLNPAGNGYTF
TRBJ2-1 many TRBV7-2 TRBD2 TGTGCCAGCAGTCCTAGCGGGGGAACCTACAATGAGCAGTTCTTC CASSPSGGTYNEQFF
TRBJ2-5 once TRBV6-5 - TGTGCCAGCAGATCCCTAGCAAGCCAAGAGACCCAGTACTTC CASRSLASQETQYF
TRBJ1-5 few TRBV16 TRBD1 TGTGCCAGCAGCCAATTAGGGACAGGGGGAAGAAGCAATCAGCCCCAGCATTTT CASSQLGTGGRSNQPQHF
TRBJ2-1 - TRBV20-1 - TGCAGTAATCGAGCGACCCCTCTCAATGAGCAGTTCTTC CSNRATPLNEQFF
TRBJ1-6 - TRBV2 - TGTGCCAGCAGTGAAGTAGGGGATAATTCACCCCTCCACTTT CASSEVGDNSPLHF
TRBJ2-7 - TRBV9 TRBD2 TGTGCCAGCAGCGGCACTAGCGGGAGTCCCTACGAGCAGTACTTC CASSGTSGSPYEQYF
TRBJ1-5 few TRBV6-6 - TGTGCCAGCAGTTACCAAGGGGACAATCAGCCCCAGCATTTT CASSYQGDNQPQHF
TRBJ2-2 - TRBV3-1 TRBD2 TGTGCCAGCAGCCAAGAATCGGGGGGGCCTGCCGGGGAGCTGTTTTTT CASSQESGGPAGELFF
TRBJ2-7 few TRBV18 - TGTGCCAGCTCACCACCGTACGCCTACGAGCAGTACTTC CASSPPYAYEQYF